The clone carrying this T cell receptor (beta chain) appeared once. CDR1 and CDR2 from the germline V gene are ENHRY and SYGVKD. The CDR3 covers 15 residues. Trimming removed 3 bases from V and 5 bases from J; junction bases left unmatched: 9. The sample belongs to a study of control samples from healthy donors and cancer patients. Repertoires were generated with immunoSEQ multiplex PCR, while TCRdb's copy carries only in-frame clones and drops some. The sample gives approximately 26,000 clones, 82% of which show up once; about 25% is in the top ten. This chain links TRBV10-3 with TRBJ1-1; TRBD1 matches at 7 bases. The sequencing sample was made of PBMCs. This TCR was recovered from a man aged 60 to 69 with colorectal cancer. The CDR3 is CAISEGEGGRTEAFF. The CDR3 nucleotides are TGTGCCATCAGTGAAGGGGAAGGGGGCAGAACTGAAGCTTTCTTT.